This T cell receptor (beta chain) is from a study of patients with pleural tuberculosis. Deletions cut 0 bases from V and 0 bases from J, with 6 bases between. CDR3 length equals 14 residues. Looked up from germline, CDR1 is MNHEY and CDR2 is SVGEGT. TCRdb ran MiXCR on the reads and lists one entry per CDR3 protein. The sample gives just under 30,000 distinct CDR3 sequences, over 15% of which show up once; roughly 3.6% is in the top ten. This clonotype was observed many times. The TCR comes from a human donor with pleural tuberculosis. The chain links TRBV6-2 or TRBV6-3 to TRBJ2-7; D is unresolved. The sequenced material came from peripheral blood. CDR3 sequence: CASSYSQVSYEQYF. CDR3 DNA sequence: TGTGCCAGCAGTTACTCTCAGGTCTCCTACGAGCAGTACTTC.